The 16 T cell receptor beta chains listed next were all sequenced from one sample in a study of siplizumab effects on memory and regulatory T cells (dated by TCRdb to 2018 to 2020). Cells in the mixed lymphocyte reaction were cultured together at 37 degrees C for 6 days. Libraries came from the immunoSEQ multiplex PCR assay. This is the immuneACCESS table as TCRdb keeps it, with only in-frame sequences that have V and J called. A part of the clones is gone; compared with another copy, unresolved V genes explain less than half, and the rest is unexplained. The sample includes 20,000 or so clones, with approximately 44% observed a single time. Approximately 5.7% of the sample is in the top ten clones. For these receptors, no antigen is known. Sequences were obtained from CFSE-low (dividing) CD4+ T cells sorted from an allogeneic mixed lymphocyte reaction. The receptor source for this set is a human donor in good health; the cells came from an allogeneic mixed lymphocyte reaction. Some clones in this sample may be carry-over from other donors' samples.

The chain carries TRBV14 and TRBJ1-4; D is possibly TRBD1 (5 bases). CDR1 and CDR2 (germline): SGHDN, FVKESK. CDR3 length equals 15 residues. V was pared by 4 bases and J by 4 bases, with 13 bases between. Written as DNA, the CDR3 is TGTGCCAGCAGCCTTGGACATTACAATAATGAAAAACTGTTTTTT. Amino acids: CASSLGHYNNEKLFF.

Details on this clone: The junction does not match germline at one end; this may be a read error. The chain couples TRBV6-6 to TRBJ2-7; D remains ambiguous. This CDR3 has 15 amino acids. In germline, CDR1 is MNHNY, CDR2 SVGAGI (reference sequence). This chain's CDR3 is CASRVFPGGSNEQYF. As DNA, the CDR3 is TGTGCCAGCAGGGTCTTCCCCGGCGGCTCCAACGAGCAGTACTTC.

This clone was observed a handful of times. V gene TRBV9 combines with J gene TRBJ2-2, with 8 bases matching TRBD2. There are 16 residues in the CDR3. With V trimmed by 0 bases and J by 4 bases, 5 bases remained unmatched. From germline, CDR1 is SGDLS and CDR2 YYNGEE. The CDR3 here is CASSVVPGGITGELFF. The CDR3 region has the DNA TGTGCCAGCAGCGTAGTACCGGGGGGGATCACCGGGGAGCTGTTTTTT.

By frequency in the sample, this clone is medium-sized. The rearrangement links TRBV6-1 to TRBJ1-1; TRBD1 agrees at 9 bases. The V and J ends lost 7 bases and 7 bases, in that order; junction bases with no gene match: 13. In germline, CDR1 is MNHNS, CDR2 SASEGT. CDR3 length equals 15 residues. The CDR3 region has the DNA TGTGCCAGCAACCCCCTACAGGGGGCGCAGGTTGAAGCTTTCTTT. Translation gives CASNPLQGAQVEAFF.

This clone has more than one count but fewer than ten. The gene calls are TRBV9 and TRBJ2-3; 10 bases match TRBD2. Trimming took 3 bases from V and 9 from J; bases not matched to a gene: 13. Germline loops: CDR1 SGDLS, CDR2 YYNGEE. The CDR3 runs to 16 residues. The CDR3 sequence: CASSDRQRGGLGTQYF. The CDR3 DNA reads as TGTGCCAGCAGCGATAGACAGCGGGGGGGCCTTGGGACGCAGTATTTT.

Concerning this clone: A much larger clone is a single base away; this may be a read error. Different DNA sequences within this sample yield the same CDR3. V and J are TRBV5-6 and TRBJ2-5; D gene unclear. Trimming stripped 5 bases from V and 5 bases from J, with 13 bases between. The V gene's germline CDR1 is SGHDT and CDR2 YYEEEE. CDR3 length: 13 amino acids. In DNA form, the CDR3 reads TGTGCCAGCAGTTGGGGTAGCAGGGAGACCCAGTACTTC. Protein product: CASSWGSRETQYF.

This clone has just a few counts. This chain joins TRBV30 and TRBJ1-1, with no clear D. The CDR3 spans 11 residues. From germline, CDR1 is GTSNPN and CDR2 SVGIG (reference sequence). With 5 bases removed from V and 4 bases from J, the gap between germline ends came to 8 bases. This CDR3 is CAWSRATEAFF. CDR3 coding DNA: TGTGCCTGGTCGAGGGCCACTGAAGCTTTCTTT.

This clone was found many times. The V and J genes are TRBV28 and TRBJ2-1; D possibly corresponds to TRBD2 (7 bases). CDR3 length: 14 amino acids. The germline V and J ends were trimmed by 7 bases and 2 bases, with 12 bases remaining between them. Germline V CDR1 and CDR2: MDHEN, SYDVKM. The DNA for the CDR3 is TGTGCCAGCACTTCGGGGGGCCCCTACAATGAGCAGTTCTTC. Translation: CASTSGGPYNEQFF.

This clone was seen a handful of times. The chain has TRBV6-5 and TRBJ2-3; 7 bases line up with TRBD1. This CDR3 comprises 13 residues. The germline CDR1 and CDR2 sequences are MNHEY and SVGAGI. Trimming removed 5 bases from V and 4 bases from J; junction bases left unmatched: 3. CDR3 protein: CASSRDSPDTQYF. CDR3 bases: TGTGCCAGCAGTAGGGACAGTCCAGATACGCAGTATTTT.

This clone was seen only a few times. The chain links TRBV7-9 to TRBJ2-7; D unresolved. Deletions cut 1 base from V and 1 base from J, with 11 bases between. The CDR3 totals 15 residues. CDR1 is SEHNR, CDR2 FQNEAQ, per germline (reference sequence). The CDR3 DNA reads as TGTGCCAGCAGCTTAGTGTCAGGTCGGTCCTACGAGCAGTACTTC. It specifies CASSLVSGRSYEQYF.

This chain joins TRBV5-1 and TRBJ2-3; 8 positions agree with TRBD1. J gave up 3 bases and V 4 bases, and 10 bases lay outside the gene matches. Per the germline V gene, CDR1 is SGHRS and CDR2 is YFSETQ. The CDR3 length is 16 residues. This CDR3 is CASSGTGGFGTDTQYF. The DNA for the CDR3 is TGCGCCAGCAGCGGCACAGGGGGTTTTGGGACAGATACGCAGTATTTT.

This clone was counted ten times or more. The chain uses TRBV5-5 and TRBJ2-6; D is ambiguous. Germline V gives CDR1 SGHKS, CDR2 YYEKEE (reference sequence). Deletions cut 4 bases from V and 0 bases from J, with 14 bases between. The CDR3 has 17 amino acids. CDR3 loop: CASSRRYGGSGANVLTF. The CDR3 DNA is TGTGCCAGCAGCCGCCGTTATGGCGGCTCTGGGGCCAACGTCCTGACTTTC.

The rearrangement joins TRBV19 to TRBJ2-4; tentatively, D is TRBD1 (6 bases). CDR1 LNHDA and CDR2 SQIVND come from the germline V gene (reference sequence). The V end lost 7 bases, the J end lost 6 bases, and 16 bases lay between the germline ends. This CDR3 has 14 residues. The CDR3 nucleotides read TGTGCCAGTACAATGCCGGGACAAGTAAACATTCAGTACTTC. This encodes CASTMPGQVNIQYF.

This clone is termed medium-sized. V is TRBV11-2 and J is TRBJ2-1; D is unresolved. Germline CDR1 is SGHAT and CDR2 is FQNNGV. V was pared by 8 bases and J by 5 bases, with 19 bases between. CDR3 length equals 15 residues. The chain's CDR3 is CASSRSPLSDNEQFF. The CDR3 DNA is TGTGCCAGCTCCCGGAGCCCCCTGTCGGACAATGAGCAGTTCTTC.

This clone appeared a few times. This rearrangement joins TRBV19 to TRBJ1-4; D remains ambiguous. This CDR3 has 13 amino acids. Germline CDR1 reads LNHDA; CDR2 reads SQIVND (reference sequence). Trimming shortened V by 6 bases and J by 4 bases, and 9 bases separated the two germline ends. This CDR3 reads CASRGRFNEKLFF. For the CDR3, the DNA is TGTGCCAGTAGGGGCAGGTTTAATGAAAAACTGTTTTTT.

The chain is built from TRBV5-8 and TRBJ2-3; 10 bases line up with TRBD1. The CDR3 length is 14 residues. The J segment lost 3 bases and the V segment lost 5 bases, leaving 3 bases of the junction unmatched. CDR1 is SGHTS and CDR2 is YDEGEE in the germline V gene. CDR3 loop: CASRRQGATDTQYF. The CDR3 region has the DNA TGTGCCAGCAGGCGACAGGGGGCAACAGATACGCAGTATTTT.